The 6 T cell receptor beta chains below come from one sample, sequenced in a study of control samples from healthy donors and cancer patients. Produced via immunoSEQ multiplex PCR; TCRdb's table is partial and in-frame only. The sample contains more than 120,000 clones, 91% of which appear only once. The sample taken for sequencing was blood. Receptors originate from a man aged 25 to 45 in good health.

This chain links TRBV6-1 with TRBJ1-2, with D possibly matching TRBD1 (6 bases). V lost 2 bases to trimming and J lost 8 bases, with 18 bases between them. The germline V gene has CDR1 MNHNS and CDR2 SASEGT. This CDR3 is built from 15 residues. The CDR3 loop reads CASSEWTGQAGGYTF. The CDR3 DNA follows: TGTGCCAGCAGTGAATGGACGGGACAAGCGGGGGGCTACACCTTC.

The chain is built from TRBV5-1 and TRBJ2-7; TRBD1 agrees at 8 bases. Looked up from germline, CDR1 is SGHRS and CDR2 is YFSETQ. V gave up 4 bases and J gave up 0 bases; unmatched junction bases: 12. The CDR3 runs to 17 residues. CDR3 DNA: TGCGCCAGCAGCCAACAAGGACAGGGCACGAGCTCCTACGAGCAGTACTTC. This translates into CASSQQGQGTSSYEQYF.

The V and J genes are TRBV30 and TRBJ2-7, with 7 nucleotides matching TRBD2. Trimming at V came to 0 bases and at J to 0 bases, leaving 5 bases not matched to a gene. The CDR3 consists of 15 residues. Per germline, CDR1 GTSNPN and CDR2 SVGIG (reference sequence). This chain's CDR3 is CAWSVRGDPSYEQYF. The CDR3 nucleotides are TGTGCCTGGAGTGTACGGGGGGACCCCTCCTACGAGCAGTACTTC.

The gene calls are TRBV18 and TRBJ2-7, with D possibly TRBD2 on 6 matching bases. Trimming left V 5 bases short and J 1 base short, with 12 bases between. There are 14 residues in the CDR3. Looked up from germline, CDR1 is KGHSH and CDR2 is LQKENI. CDR3 sequence (DNA): TGTGCCAGCTCAACCGGGACTGCATCCTACGAGCAGTACTTC. Amino acids: CASSTGTASYEQYF.

This clone was seen once. The V gene is TRBV19, the J gene TRBJ2-4; 7 nucleotides line up with TRBD1. The trim removed 0 bases at V and 2 bases at J, leaving 4 bases unmatched. The CDR3 consists of 16 residues. Looked up from germline, CDR1 is LNHDA and CDR2 is SQIVND (reference sequence). This chain's CDR3 is CASSIDEGASKNIQYF. CDR3 coding DNA: TGTGCCAGTAGTATAGATGAGGGGGCATCCAAAAACATTCAGTACTTC.

The genes are TRBV3-1 (or the pseudogene TRBV3-2) and TRBJ2-7; TRBD2 aligns across 7 bases. The V gene's germline CDR1 is LGHDT and CDR2 YNNKEL (reference sequence). V lost 3 bases and J lost 2; bases outside the gene matches: 7. CDR3 length equals 15 residues. CDR3 bases: TGTGCCAGCAGCCATGCTAGCGGTATCGCCTACGAGCAGTACTTC. Translation: CASSHASGIAYEQYF.